This T cell receptor beta chain was recorded in a study of human T cells and chemical hapten exposure. Study observations and caveats: While controls formed fewer of them, expanded TCRs formed significantly more large CDR3 similarity clusters.

Noted time point: pre-sensitization, week 0. The treatment was: therapeutic diphenylcyclopropenone sensitization with weekly scalp DPC. In the library, unique molecular identifiers were attached to individual cDNA molecules. MiXCR was run by TCRdb on the RACE reads, yielding one entry per CDR3 protein. Seen here are 300,000 to 450,000 distinct CDR3 sequences, 5.1% observed once, and the top ten hold just over 2.5%. V lost 0 bases and J 4 bases, leaving 5 bases between the germline ends. The length of the CDR3 is 13 residues. Per the germline V gene, CDR1 is LGHNA and CDR2 is YNFKEQ. In this sample, this clonotype turned up many times. No antigen is known for it.

Material: whole blood, obtained in connection with sensitization to the hapten diphenylcyclopropenone (DPC). This receptor was taken from a woman between 45 and 65 years old with alopecia areata. Some clones in this sample may be carry-over from other donors' samples. The rearrangement links TRBV4-2 to TRBJ2-3; D is undetermined. As DNA, the CDR3 is TGTGCCAGCAGCCAAGATATGTCAGATACGCAGTATTTT. Residues: CASSQDMSDTQYF.